This TCR beta chain is drawn from a study of cytomegalovirus exposure and HLA in healthy donors. Each donor's status was that of a healthy bone marrow donor. PCR primers comprised 60 Vbeta and 13 Jbeta primers. Generated by immunoSEQ multiplex PCR, the TCRdb table keeps only in-frame clones and is missing some. The data contain 110,000 to 150,000 clones, 55% to 80% of them singletons. There are 14 residues in the CDR3. Trimming cost V 5 bases and J 2 bases; bases outside gene matches: 5. The germline CDR1 and CDR2 sequences are MNHNY and SVGAGI (reference sequence). This chain uses TRBV6-6 with TRBJ1-2; 7 nucleotides line up with TRBD1. Sequencing was performed on PBMCs. The receptor comes from a human donor in good health. The CDR3 DNA sequence: TGTGCCAGCAGTGAGACAGGGATAAACTATGGCTACACCTTC. It encodes CASSETGINYGYTF.